This is a list of T cell receptor beta chains from one sample in a study of post-analysis software for immune sequencing data. One entry per CDR3 protein results from TCRdb running MiXCR on the PCR reads. The repertoire has about 460,000 distinct CDR3 sequences, around 40% of them found once; the top ten carry 9.5% to 13%. The sample was blood. These receptors came from a girl aged 10 to 17 with multiple sclerosis. CDR3s include the opening cysteine and the closing phenylalanine or tryptophan. D genes are given only for firm matches. Clone size is given for some rows only: seen once, a few or many times, or a class if the clone is expanded.

TRBJ1-1,.,once,TRBV5-1,CASSLQTVNTEAFF,TGCGCCAGCAGCTTGCAGACGGTAAACACTGAAGCTTTCTTT
TRBJ2-7,TRBD1,.,TRBV5-1,CASSAGTVVSYEQYF,TGCGCCAGCAGCGCCGGGACAGTAGTATCCTACGAGCAGTACTTC
TRBJ1-5,.,.,TRBV28,CASSLRAYNQPQHF,TGTGCCAGCAGTTTAAGAGCTTACAATCAGCCCCAGCATTTT
TRBJ2-3,.,.,TRBV7-9,CASSFGRDTDTQYF,TGTGCCAGCAGCTTTGGGCGGGACACAGATACGCAGTATTTT
TRBJ2-7,.,few,TRBV4-1,CASSPTGIEQYF,TGCGCCAGCAGCCCCACAGGGATCGAGCAGTACTTC
TRBJ2-4,TRBD2,.,TRBV4-1,CASSQDTETSGSGQYF,TGCGCCAGCAGCCAAGATACTGAGACTAGCGGGAGCGGGCAGTACTTC
TRBJ2-7,TRBD1,.,TRBV5-1,CASSLAPTGGEQYF,TGCGCCAGCAGCTTGGCCCCAACAGGGGGCGAGCAGTACTTC
TRBJ2-1,.,.,TRBV7-2,CASSLAQGSWDEQFF,TGTGCCAGCAGCTTAGCGCAGGGCTCGTGGGATGAGCAGTTCTTC
TRBJ2-3,.,few,TRBV7-2,CASSRATSLNGDTQYF,TGTGCCAGCAGCCGCGCGACTAGTTTGAATGGGGATACGCAGTATTTT
TRBJ2-1,.,.,TRBV15,CATSREGGSYNEQFF,TGTGCCACCAGCAGAGAGGGTGGGAGCTACAATGAGCAGTTCTTC
TRBJ1-2,.,.,TRBV30,CAWEATGIWGYTF,TGTGCCTGGGAGGCCACCGGTATTTGGGGCTACACCTTC